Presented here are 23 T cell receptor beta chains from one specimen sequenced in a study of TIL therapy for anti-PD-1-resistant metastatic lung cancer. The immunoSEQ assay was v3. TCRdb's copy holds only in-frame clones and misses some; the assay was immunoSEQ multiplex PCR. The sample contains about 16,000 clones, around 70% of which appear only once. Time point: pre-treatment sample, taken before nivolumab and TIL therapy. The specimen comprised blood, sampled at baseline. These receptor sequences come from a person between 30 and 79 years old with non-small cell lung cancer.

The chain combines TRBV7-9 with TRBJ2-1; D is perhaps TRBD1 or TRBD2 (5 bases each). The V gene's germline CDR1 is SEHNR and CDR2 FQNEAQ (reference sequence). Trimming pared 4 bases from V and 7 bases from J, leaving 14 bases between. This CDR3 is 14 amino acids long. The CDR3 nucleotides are TGTGCCAGCAGCTCCCCCGGGGCTTTAAATGAGCAGTTCTTC. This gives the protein CASSSPGALNEQFF.

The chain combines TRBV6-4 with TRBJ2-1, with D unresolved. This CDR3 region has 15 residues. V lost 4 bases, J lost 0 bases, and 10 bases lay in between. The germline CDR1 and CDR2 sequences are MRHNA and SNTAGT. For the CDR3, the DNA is TGTGCCAGCAGTGTTGACGTAAGCTCCTACAATGAGCAGTTCTTC. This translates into CASSVDVSSYNEQFF.

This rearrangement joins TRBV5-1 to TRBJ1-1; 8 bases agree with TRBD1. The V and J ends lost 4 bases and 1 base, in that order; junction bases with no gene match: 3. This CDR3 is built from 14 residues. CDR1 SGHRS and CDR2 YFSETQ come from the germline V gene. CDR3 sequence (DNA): TGCGCCAGCAGCCTGGACAGGGCGAACACTGAAGCTTTCTTT. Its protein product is CASSLDRANTEAFF.

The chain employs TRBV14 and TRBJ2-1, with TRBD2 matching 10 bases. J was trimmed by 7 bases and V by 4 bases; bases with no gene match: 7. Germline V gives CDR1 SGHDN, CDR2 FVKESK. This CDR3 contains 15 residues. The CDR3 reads CASSPIAGGWNEQFF. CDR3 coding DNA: TGTGCCAGCAGCCCCATAGCGGGGGGCTGGAATGAGCAGTTCTTC.

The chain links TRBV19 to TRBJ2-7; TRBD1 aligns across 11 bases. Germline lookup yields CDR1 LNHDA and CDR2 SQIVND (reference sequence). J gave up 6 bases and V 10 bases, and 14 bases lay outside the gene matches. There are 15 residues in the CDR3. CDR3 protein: CATKKDRGQGAEQYF. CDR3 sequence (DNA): TGTGCCACCAAAAAGGACAGAGGACAGGGGGCCGAGCAGTACTTC.

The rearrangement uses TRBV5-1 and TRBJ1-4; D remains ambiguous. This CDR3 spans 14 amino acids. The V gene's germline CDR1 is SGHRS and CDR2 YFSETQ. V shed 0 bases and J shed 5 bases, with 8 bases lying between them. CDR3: CASSLGQSNEKLFF. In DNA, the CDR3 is TGCGCCAGCAGCTTGGGGCAGTCGAATGAAAAACTGTTTTTT. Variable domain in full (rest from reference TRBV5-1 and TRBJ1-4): KAGVTQTPRYLIKTRGQQVTLSCSPISGHRSVSWYQQTPGQGLQFLFEYFSETQRNKGNFPGRFSGRQFSNSRSEMNVSTLELGDSALYLCASSLGQSNEKLFFGSGTQLSVL.

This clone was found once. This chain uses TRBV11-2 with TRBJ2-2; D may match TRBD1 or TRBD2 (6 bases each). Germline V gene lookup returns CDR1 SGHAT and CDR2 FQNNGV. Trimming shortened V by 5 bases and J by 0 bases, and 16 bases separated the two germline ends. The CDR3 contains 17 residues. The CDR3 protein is CASSVARGRANTGELFF. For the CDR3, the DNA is TGTGCCAGCAGCGTAGCCCGGGGGCGAGCGAACACCGGGGAGCTGTTTTTT.

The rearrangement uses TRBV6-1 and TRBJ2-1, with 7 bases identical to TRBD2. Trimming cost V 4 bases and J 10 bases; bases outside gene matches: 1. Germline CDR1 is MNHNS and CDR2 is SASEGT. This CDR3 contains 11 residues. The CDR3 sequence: CASSAREEQFF. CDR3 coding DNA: TGTGCCAGCAGTGCGCGGGAGGAGCAGTTCTTC.

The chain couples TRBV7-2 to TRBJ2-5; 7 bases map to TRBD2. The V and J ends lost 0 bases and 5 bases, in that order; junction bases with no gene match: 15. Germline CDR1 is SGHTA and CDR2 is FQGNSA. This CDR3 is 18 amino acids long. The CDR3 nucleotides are TGTGCCAGCAGCTTAGCGCTTTGGGAGCGGGGTCTTTGGGAGACCCAGTACTTC. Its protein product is CASSLALWERGLWETQYF.

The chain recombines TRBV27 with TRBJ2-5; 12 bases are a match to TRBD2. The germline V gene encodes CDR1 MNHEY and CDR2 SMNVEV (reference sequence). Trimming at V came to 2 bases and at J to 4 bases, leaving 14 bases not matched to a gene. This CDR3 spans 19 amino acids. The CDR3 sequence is CASSLNPPTSGGYRETQYF. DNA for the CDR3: TGTGCCAGCAGTTTAAATCCCCCAACTAGCGGGGGGTATCGAGAGACCCAGTACTTC.

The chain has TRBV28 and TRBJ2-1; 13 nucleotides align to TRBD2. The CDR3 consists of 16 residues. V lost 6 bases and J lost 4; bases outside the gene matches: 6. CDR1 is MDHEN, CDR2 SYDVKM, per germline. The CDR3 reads CASRQLAGGWYNEQFF. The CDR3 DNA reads TGTGCCAGCAGGCAACTAGCGGGAGGGTGGTACAATGAGCAGTTCTTC.

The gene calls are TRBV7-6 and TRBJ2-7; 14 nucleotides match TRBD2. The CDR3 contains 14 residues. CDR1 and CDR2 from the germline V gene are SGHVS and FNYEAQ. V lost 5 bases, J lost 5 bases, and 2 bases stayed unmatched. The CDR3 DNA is TGTGCCAGCAGCCTGGGACTAGCGGGGGACGAGCAGTACTTC. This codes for CASSLGLAGDEQYF.

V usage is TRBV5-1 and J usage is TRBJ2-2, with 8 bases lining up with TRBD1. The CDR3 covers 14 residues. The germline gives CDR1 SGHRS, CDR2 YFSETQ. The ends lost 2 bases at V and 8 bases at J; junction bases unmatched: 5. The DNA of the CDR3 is TGCGCCAGCAGCTTTGGGACAGGAAAGGGGGAGCTGTTTTTT. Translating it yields CASSFGTGKGELFF.

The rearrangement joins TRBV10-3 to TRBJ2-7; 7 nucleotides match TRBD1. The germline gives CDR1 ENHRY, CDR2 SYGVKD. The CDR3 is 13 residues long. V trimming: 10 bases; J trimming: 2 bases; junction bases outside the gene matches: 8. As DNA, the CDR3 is TGTGCCACGTTGCAGGACAGGACCTACGAGCAGTACTTC. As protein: CATLQDRTYEQYF.

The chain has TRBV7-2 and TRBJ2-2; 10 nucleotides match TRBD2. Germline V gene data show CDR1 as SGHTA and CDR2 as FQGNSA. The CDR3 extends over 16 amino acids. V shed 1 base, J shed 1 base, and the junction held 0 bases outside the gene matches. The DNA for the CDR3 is TGTGCCAGCAGCTTAGTAGCGGGGGGGAACACCGGGGAGCTGTTTTTT. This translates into CASSLVAGGNTGELFF.

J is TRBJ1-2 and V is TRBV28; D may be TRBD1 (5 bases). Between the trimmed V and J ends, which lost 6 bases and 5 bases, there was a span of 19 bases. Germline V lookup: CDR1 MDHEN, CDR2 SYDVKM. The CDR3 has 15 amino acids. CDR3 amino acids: CASSPGGGAGYGYTF. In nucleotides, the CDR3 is TGTGCCAGCAGCCCTGGCGGGGGAGCAGGGTATGGCTACACCTTC.

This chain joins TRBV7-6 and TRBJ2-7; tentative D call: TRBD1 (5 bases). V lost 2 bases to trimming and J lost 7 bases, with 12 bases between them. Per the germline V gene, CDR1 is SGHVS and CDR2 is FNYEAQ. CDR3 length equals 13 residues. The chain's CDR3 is CASSLRGDGEQYF. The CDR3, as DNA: TGTGCCAGCAGCTTAAGGGGTGACGGGGAGCAGTACTTC.

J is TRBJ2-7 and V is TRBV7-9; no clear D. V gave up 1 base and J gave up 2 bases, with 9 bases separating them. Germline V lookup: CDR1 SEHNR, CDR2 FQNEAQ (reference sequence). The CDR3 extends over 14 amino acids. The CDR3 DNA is TGTGCCAGCAGCTTAGATGCTTCCGCCTACGAGCAGTACTTC. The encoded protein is CASSLDASAYEQYF.

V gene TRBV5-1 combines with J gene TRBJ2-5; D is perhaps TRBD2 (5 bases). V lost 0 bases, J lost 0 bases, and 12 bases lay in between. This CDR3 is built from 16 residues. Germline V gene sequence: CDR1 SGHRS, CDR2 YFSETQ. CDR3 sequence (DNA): TGCGCCAGCAGCTTGGTAGGAAGAGCGGACCAAGAGACCCAGTACTTC. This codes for CASSLVGRADQETQYF.

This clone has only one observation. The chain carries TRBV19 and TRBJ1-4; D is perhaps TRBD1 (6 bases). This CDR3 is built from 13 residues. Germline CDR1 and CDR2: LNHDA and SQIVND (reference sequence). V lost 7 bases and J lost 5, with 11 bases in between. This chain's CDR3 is CASNDQGNEKLFF. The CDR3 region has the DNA TGTGCCAGTAATGATCAGGGGAATGAAAAACTGTTTTTT.

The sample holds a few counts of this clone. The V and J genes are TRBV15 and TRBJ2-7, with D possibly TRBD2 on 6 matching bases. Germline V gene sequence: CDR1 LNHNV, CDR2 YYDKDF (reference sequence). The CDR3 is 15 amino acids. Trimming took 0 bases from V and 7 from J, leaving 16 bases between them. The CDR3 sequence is CATSRDLGSTREQYF. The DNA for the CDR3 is TGTGCCACCAGCAGAGATCTCGGTTCGACTAGAGAGCAGTACTTC.

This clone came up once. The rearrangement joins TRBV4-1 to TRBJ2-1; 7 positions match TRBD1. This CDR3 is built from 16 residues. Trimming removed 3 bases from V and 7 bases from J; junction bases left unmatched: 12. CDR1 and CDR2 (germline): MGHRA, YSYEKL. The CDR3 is CASSQETGRAVNEQFF. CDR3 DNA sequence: TGCGCCAGCAGCCAGGAGACAGGGCGGGCGGTAAATGAGCAGTTCTTC.

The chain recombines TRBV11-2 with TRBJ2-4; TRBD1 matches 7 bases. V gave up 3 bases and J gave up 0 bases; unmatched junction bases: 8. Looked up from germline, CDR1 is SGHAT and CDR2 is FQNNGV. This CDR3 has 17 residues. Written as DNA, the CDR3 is TGTGCCAGCAGCTTTCCCCGGGACAGTCTAGCCAAAAACATTCAGTACTTC. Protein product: CASSFPRDSLAKNIQYF.